The TCR beta chain described here comes from a study of cytomegalovirus exposure and HLA in healthy donors listed by TCRdb under 2017. A note on the overall study: An earlier analysis of 587 of the donors reported 276 Gb of sequence data and 117 million unique TCR beta sequences obtained from around 170 million T cells. Rather than using new phenotypic data, the later analysis identified candidate immune exposures from TCR beta sequences and from how often those sequences occurred across donors. The study combined high-throughput TCR immunosequencing, statistical association of individual TCRs with disease status, and machine learning to predict cytomegalovirus infection status. The number of donors typed differed by locus, with about 629-640 for A, B, C, DRB1 and DQB1, roughly 550 for DQA1, 600 to 610 for DPA1, and some 450 for DPB1. Using immunosequencing, the study profiled T cell repertoires from around 670 subjects and related those repertoires to cytomegalovirus serostatus. HLA typing covered class I and class II loci at four-digit resolution. All discovery cohort repertoires had been generated using a single sequencing platform. Approximately 300 gigabases of sequencing data and 70 million to 95 million unique TCR sequences made up an early release that covered nearly 650 HLA-typed donors. A later analysis re-examined previously published TCR beta repertoires from roughly 650 donors and added high-resolution HLA genotyping to investigate patterns of TCR occurrence. The genetic ancestry cluster associated with self-reported Caucasian donors included 81% of the 398 genotyped donors. Among 300 to 500 genotyped donors of the cohort, an average of around 250,000 unique TCR beta nucleotide sequences was sequenced per donor, of which approximately 19% were non-productive. Because of strong linkage in the cohort, roughly five DR-DQ haplotypes were treated as single units for association and clustering. Alongside the repertoire data, information on donor age, sex, ethnicity and CMV serostatus was compiled. A later genetic analysis used genome-wide SNP genotypes for about 60% of the roughly 700 donors, treating that subset as a discovery cohort. An earlier analysis of 587 of the donors used high-throughput TCR beta sequencing to judge whether each TCR beta V gene segment behaved as functional or pseudogenic. In addition to the first cohort of 666 subjects, a separate validation cohort of some 120 different subjects was used. The study aimed to test whether signatures of past pathogen exposure could be identified by cataloging public T cell receptors.

Libraries were built with the immunoSEQ multiplex PCR assay. For the multiplex PCR, a mixture combining 60 forward primers for TCR Vbeta segments and 13 reverse primers for TCR Jbeta segments was used. The CDR3 region of rearranged TCR beta genes was amplified from genomic DNA with a multiplex PCR assay. On the Illumina HiSeq System, the amplified TCR beta libraries were sequenced as 87-base-pair reads. Regarding the original processing steps: A later analysis counted around 72 million unique TCR beta chains across the 650 to 700 repertoires, and roughly 9.9 million of these chains were shared by at least two donors. Raw reads were error-corrected and collapsed into unique sequences by a nearest-neighbor algorithm in which closely related sequences were merged to remove PCR and sequencing errors. V, D and J gene segments were assigned by aligning CDR3 sequences to IMGT reference sequences. For a sequence to be retained, at least a six-nucleotide match to both a V gene segment and a J gene segment was required. Rearrangements were classified as productive when the CDR3 lacked stop codons and remained in frame with V and J, and all other rearrangements were classified as non-productive. CDR3 was defined by IMGT convention, running from the second conserved V-encoded cysteine to the conserved J-encoded phenylalanine. In an earlier analysis of around 640 of the donors, sequences lacking an unambiguous match to a single V gene segment were excluded. In an earlier analysis of approximately 590 of the donors, V segments were called functional above 56.7% productive rearrangements and were called segregating when the between-donor standard deviation exceeded 5%. A statistical classification framework was developed to diagnose cytomegalovirus status using the catalog of TCR beta chain sequences. V and J gene assignment, in a later analysis, came from comparing TCR nucleotide sequences with IMGT/GENE-DB human TR gene sequences. The TCRdist pipeline was used in a later analysis to assign CDR3 sequences and most-parsimonious VDJ recombination scenarios. In a later analysis, each TCR beta chain was defined by its CDR3 amino acid sequence together with its V-gene family, and reads lacking a unique V-gene family were excluded. A later analysis removed roughly 590 highly shared, low-generation-probability nucleotide sequences to deal with suspected cross-contamination and a sequencing artifact. In a later analysis, a clonal expansion index for each public chain was calculated from normalized within-repertoire ranks of inferred template counts. A later analysis computed generation probabilities with a VDJ recombination model fitted to out-of-frame rearrangements, and checked the results against IGoR. Hypergeometric tests were used in a later analysis to score TCR-TCR, TCR-HLA and TCR-CMV co-occurrence, with a repertoire-size bias correction applied to the TCR pairs. In a later analysis, false discovery rates were estimated by permuting HLA or CMV assignments 20 times. In a later analysis, co-occurring TCRs were grouped with DBSCAN, and TCRdist sequence similarity was added when clustering was performed within HLA-allele-positive subsets. For co-occurrence clustering, repertoires with fewer than 30,000 or more than 120,000 public chains were excluded, along with roughly 5 repertoires with anomalous nucleotide sharing. The immuneACCESS repertoire file appears here via TCRdb, limited to in-frame rearrangements. These files lack a portion of the clones; in checked studies, under half of the deficit traces to unresolved V genes, and the cause of the others is not known. The V and J calls and clone size were taken over from that table, and D and trimming were inferred from the DNA. In this sample the table shows under 150,000 clones, about 77% of which occur a single time. The ten biggest clones cover about 1.5% of the sample.

The cohort comprised fewer than 750 healthy bone marrow donors. All cohort members were sampled while nominally healthy, although unrecorded immune exposures were likely present. The donor tested CMV seronegative, placing the donor among the 350 or so seronegative members of the cohort. Every donor gave a peripheral blood sample, and the peripheral blood mononuclear cells from that sample were used for TCR beta sequencing. Genomic DNA extraction from the blood cell samples was performed with the Qiagen DNeasy Blood Extraction Kit. The research as a whole found: Because counts were too low, some 17 rarely observed V segments, including chromosome 9 orphons, were excluded from the earlier analysis of around 640 of the donors. The only immune exposure information available for the cohort was CMV serostatus. In both the original and validation cohorts, the classifier was reported to diagnose cytomegalovirus status with high specificity and sensitivity. The presence/absence analyses assumed that sequencing depth was roughly uniform across donors, and that assumption may not be true. In a later analysis, TCR association rates were found to vary across HLA loci, with the most associated TCRs seen for DRB1 alleles and the fewest for HLA-C alleles. The authors suggested that the approach could potentially be generalized to other disease states and immunological phenotypes. Across donors, most TCR sequences were observed very rarely, whereas some public TCRs were present in many individuals. In a later analysis, most CMV-associated TCR beta chains were found to appear HLA-restricted, with HLA associations seemingly driven largely by CMV exposure. The study listed 164 TCR beta chains as associated with cytomegalovirus. When HLA alleles, especially DR and DQ, strongly co-occurred, attributing TCR associations to individual alleles was difficult. The sequencing pipeline was judged likely to have produced a cluster of highly shared sequence variants as a technical artifact. In a later genetic analysis, a missense DCLRE1C variant was associated with V-gene and J-gene trimming of TCR beta chains, and the association was replicated in an independent cohort. In this cohort, only TCR beta chains were sequenced, and detectable features were limited by the absence of alpha or paired-chain data. In vitro tests confirmed that a few of the cytomegalovirus-associated TCR beta chains recognize cytomegalovirus antigens. A later genetic analysis reported fewer N-insertions in productive TCRs among donors in an Asian-associated ancestry cluster than the 666-donor mean. In a later analysis, HLA-associated TCR beta chains showed more clonal expansion and lower generation probabilities than non-associated chains that were equally common. Linkage disequilibrium might explain the correlated functional status among segregating V segments, but an unknown experimental factor could not be excluded. The 87-base-pair reads could not distinguish some IMGT-functional V segments, including TRBV6-2 and TRBV6-3, so those segments were excluded. At a false discovery rate of 0.05, a later analysis linked 16,951 TCR beta sequences to specific HLA alleles. Because some donors lacked HLA typing at each locus, the association tests relied only on the typed subset. A further reported finding was that TCR beta sequences accurately predicted the HLA-A and HLA-B alleles for most subjects in the first cohort. An earlier analysis of some 560 of the donors showed that most TCR beta V segments appeared in productive rearrangements either about 87% or about 30% of the time, which broadly matched IMGT annotations. According to a later analysis, parvovirus B19, influenza, CMV and Epstein-Barr virus appeared linked to several top co-occurrence clusters.

The germline V end is reduced by 5 bases and the J end by 0 bases; junction bases left unmatched: 7. The CDR3 has 16 amino acids, counting the end cysteine and phenylalanine. CDR3 DNA only is kept here, 48 bases in frame from base 1. Looking up the germline V gene yields CDR1 MDHEN and CDR2 SYDVKM. Points on this clone: Its recognized antigen is unknown. No much larger clone is present one base from it, and per-base qualities are unavailable.

The sequencing input was PBMCs. The sequence came from a woman aged 40 to 55 in good health and CMV-seronegative. The chain couples TRBV28 to TRBJ1-1, with 9 bases in between that match TRBD1. The CDR3 region reads CASSTTGGRVNTEAFF. The DNA sequence is as follows: TGTGCCAGCAGTACGACAGGGGGTCGGGTGAACACTGAAGCTTTCTTT.